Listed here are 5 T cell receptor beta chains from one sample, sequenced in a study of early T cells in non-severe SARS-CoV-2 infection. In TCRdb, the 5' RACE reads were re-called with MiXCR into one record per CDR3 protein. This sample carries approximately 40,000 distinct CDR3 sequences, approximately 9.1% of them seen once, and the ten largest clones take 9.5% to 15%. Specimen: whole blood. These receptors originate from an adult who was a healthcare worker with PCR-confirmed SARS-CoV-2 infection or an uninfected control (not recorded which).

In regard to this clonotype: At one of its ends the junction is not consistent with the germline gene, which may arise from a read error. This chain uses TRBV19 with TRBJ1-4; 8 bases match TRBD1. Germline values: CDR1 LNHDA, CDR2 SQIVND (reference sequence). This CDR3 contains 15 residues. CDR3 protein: CASSIRTGSNGKLFF. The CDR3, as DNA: TGTGCCAGTAGTATCCGGACAGGGAGTAATGGAAAACTGTTTTTT.

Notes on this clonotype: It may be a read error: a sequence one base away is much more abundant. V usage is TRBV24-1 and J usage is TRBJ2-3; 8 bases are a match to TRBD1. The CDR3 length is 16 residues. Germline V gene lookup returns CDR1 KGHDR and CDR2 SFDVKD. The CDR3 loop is CATSELGQGGKDTQNF. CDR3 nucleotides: TGTGCCACCAGTGAATTAGGACAGGGCGGGAAAGATACGCAGAATTTT.

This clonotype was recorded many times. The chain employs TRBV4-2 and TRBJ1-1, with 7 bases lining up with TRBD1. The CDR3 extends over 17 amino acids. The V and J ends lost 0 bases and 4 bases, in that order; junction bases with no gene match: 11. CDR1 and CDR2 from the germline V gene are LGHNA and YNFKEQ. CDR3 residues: CASSQDWAGGFGTEAFF. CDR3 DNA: TGTGCCAGCAGCCAAGATTGGGCAGGGGGTTTTGGCACTGAAGCTTTCTTT.

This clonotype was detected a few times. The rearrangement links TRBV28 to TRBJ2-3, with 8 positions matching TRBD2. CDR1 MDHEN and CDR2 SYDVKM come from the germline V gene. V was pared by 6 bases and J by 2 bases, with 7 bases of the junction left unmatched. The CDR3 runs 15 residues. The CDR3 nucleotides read TGTGCCAGCAGGGAACGGGGGGGGACCACAGATACGCAGTATTTT. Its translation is CASRERGGTTDTQYF.

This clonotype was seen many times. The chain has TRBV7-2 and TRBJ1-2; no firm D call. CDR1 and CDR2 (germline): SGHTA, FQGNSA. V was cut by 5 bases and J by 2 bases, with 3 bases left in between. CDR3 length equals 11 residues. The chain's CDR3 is CASSENYGYTF. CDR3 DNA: TGTGCCAGCAGCGAGAACTATGGCTACACCTTC.